What follows describes a single T cell receptor (beta chain). Its antigen remains unidentified. A multiplex PCR was run with 60 Vbeta primers and 13 Jbeta primers. This table comes from immunoSEQ multiplex PCR, and its TCRdb copy is limited to in-frame clones, with some not included. The sample includes about 210,000 clones, around 75% of them seen just once. V was clipped by 1 base and J by 3 bases, with 12 bases between them. The CDR3 contains 15 residues. The germline gives CDR1 SEHNR, CDR2 FQNEAQ (reference sequence). These data originate in a study of cytomegalovirus exposure and HLA in healthy donors. Study as a whole: Prior work identified some 120 million unique TCR beta sequences in around 170 million T cells.

Study conclusions and caveats: Most TCR beta V segments were productive about 87% or about 30% of the time in an earlier analysis. A few chains tied to CMV proved CMV antigen-specific in vitro. Later on, an analysis showed TCR association rates differing by HLA locus, with DRB1 the most and HLA-C the fewest.

Sequencing used PBMCs. The genes are TRBV7-9 and TRBJ1-1; weak D call: TRBD1 (5 bases). The receptor was isolated from a male donor in good health and CMV-seropositive. CDR3 nucleotide sequence: TGTGCCAGCAGCTTAGGTCGTTGGGGGGACACTGAAGCTTTCTTT. Its protein product is CASSLGRWGDTEAFF.